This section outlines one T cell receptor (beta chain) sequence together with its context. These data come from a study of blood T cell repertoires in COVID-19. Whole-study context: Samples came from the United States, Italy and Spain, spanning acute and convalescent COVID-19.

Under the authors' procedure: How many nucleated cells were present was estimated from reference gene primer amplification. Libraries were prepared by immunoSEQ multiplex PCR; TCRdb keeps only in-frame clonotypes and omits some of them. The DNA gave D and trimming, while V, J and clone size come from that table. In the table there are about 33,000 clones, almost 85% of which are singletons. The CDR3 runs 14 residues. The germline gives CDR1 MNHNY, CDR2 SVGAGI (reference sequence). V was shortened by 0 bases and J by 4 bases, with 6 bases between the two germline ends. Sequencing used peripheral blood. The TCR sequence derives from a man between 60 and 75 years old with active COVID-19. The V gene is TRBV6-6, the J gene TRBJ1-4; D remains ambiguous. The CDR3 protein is CASSYSGGNEKLFF. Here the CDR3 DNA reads TGTGCCAGCAGTTACTCCGGCGGTAATGAAAAACTGTTTTTT.